Shown below are 5 T cell receptor beta chains from a single sample sequenced in a study of spatial heterogeneity in lung cancer. General study findings and limits: Expanded intratumoral alpha and beta TCR counts tracked tumor mutation counts.

No antigen has been identified for these receptors. Each CDR3 protein is one row after TCRdb ran MiXCR on the 5' RACE reads. The sample holds approximately 26,000 distinct CDR3 sequences; roughly 10% are singletons and the top ten take over 7.5%. Time point meaning: sample taken at primary tumor resection. Material: lung tumor tissue, obtained at surgery. The receptors were sampled from a male donor with early-stage non-small cell lung cancer.

V gene TRBV24-1 combines with J gene TRBJ2-5; no firm D call. The V gene lost 4 bases and the J gene lost 0 bases, with 5 bases spanning the gap. This CDR3 is 13 amino acids long. Germline loops: CDR1 KGHDR, CDR2 SFDVKD. The CDR3 spells CATSDSYQETQYF. The CDR3, as DNA: TGTGCCACCAGTGACTCGTACCAAGAGACCCAGTACTTC.

This clonotype is judged medium-sized. The chain joins TRBV11-2 to TRBJ2-5, with D perhaps matching TRBD2 (5 bases). Per the germline V gene, CDR1 is SGHAT and CDR2 is FQNNGV. The germline V and J ends were trimmed by 4 bases and 7 bases, with 13 bases remaining between them. This CDR3 has 13 amino acids. In nucleotides, the CDR3 is TGTGCCAGCAGCTCGCAATCCGGGGTGACCCAGTACTTC. It translates to CASSSQSGVTQYF.

This clonotype has a count of ten or more. The chain links TRBV30 to TRBJ1-5; D is undetermined. CDR3 size: 13 residues. The V gene's germline CDR1 is GTSNPN and CDR2 SVGIG (reference sequence). V was trimmed by 5 bases and J by 6 bases, leaving 14 bases between them. The CDR3 DNA sequence: TGTGCCTGGGACAAACGTCGAGGTCAGCCCCAGCATTTT. Its protein product is CAWDKRRGQPQHF.

The chain links TRBV12-3 or TRBV12-4 to TRBJ1-5; tentatively, D is TRBD1 (5 bases). Trimming cost V 3 bases and J 7 bases, with 7 bases left between them. The CDR3 is 12 amino acids. The CDR3 DNA follows: TGTGCCAGCAGTTTCGGGGGGCAGCCCCAGCATTTT. Translation: CASSFGGQPQHF.

This clonotype was detected many times. This chain uses TRBV28 with TRBJ2-5; a possible D gene is TRBD2 (6 bases). This CDR3 comprises 13 residues. CDR1 and CDR2 (germline): MDHEN, SYDVKM. The V end lost 7 bases, the J end lost 2 bases, and 11 bases lay between the germline ends. The CDR3 sequence is CASTRGNQETQYF. The CDR3 DNA reads as TGTGCCAGCACACGGGGGAATCAAGAGACCCAGTACTTC.